These T cell receptor beta chains were read from a single sample in a study of cytotoxic CD8 clonotypes in ibrutinib-treated CLL. Sequencing used immunoSEQ multiplex PCR; TCRdb keeps in-frame clones, though not all of them. The sample has over 120,000 clones, 79% seen once. Source: PBMCs, taken after 12 months of ibrutinib treatment. These receptors were taken from a human donor with chronic lymphocytic leukemia. Each CDR3 is given with its conserved first and last residue. The order of the fields is clone size, V gene, D gene, J gene, CDR3 DNA, CDR3 protein. The D gene is left open where the match is weak. Clone size is not always given. Where it is, it says once, few, many or a class for expanded clones.

abundance: NA; v_gene: TRBV6-1; d_gene: NA; j_gene: TRBJ2-7; CDR3nt: TGTGCCAGCAGTGAAAGGTACGGCAGTTTAACGTACGAGCAGTACTTC; CDR3aa: CASSERYGSLTYEQYF
abundance: NA; v_gene: TRBV19; d_gene: NA; j_gene: TRBJ2-7; CDR3nt: TGTGCCAGTAGTATCGGGGGACTGGGATTCGAGCAGTACTTC; CDR3aa: CASSIGGLGFEQYF
abundance: NA; v_gene: TRBV15; d_gene: NA; j_gene: TRBJ1-2; CDR3nt: TGTGCCACCAGCAAAGGGGTGAGGAACTCCTACACCTTC; CDR3aa: CATSKGVRNSYTF
abundance: few; v_gene: TRBV6-1; d_gene: NA; j_gene: TRBJ2-1; CDR3nt: TGTGCCAGCAGTGAATTGAGAGGCAGTGAGCAGTTCTTC; CDR3aa: CASSELRGSEQFF
abundance: NA; v_gene: TRBV28; d_gene: TRBD1; j_gene: TRBJ1-5; CDR3nt: TGTGCCAGCAGTTTACAGGGGGTCAATCAGCCCCAGCATTTT; CDR3aa: CASSLQGVNQPQHF
abundance: NA; v_gene: TRBV13; d_gene: NA; j_gene: TRBJ2-7; CDR3nt: TGTGCCAGCAGCGAAAACGTAAAACCCTACGAGCAGTACTTC; CDR3aa: CASSENVKPYEQYF
abundance: NA; v_gene: TRBV7-3; d_gene: NA; j_gene: TRBJ1-1; CDR3nt: TGTGCCAGCAGCATCGGGACTTTGACTGAAGCTTTCTTT; CDR3aa: CASSIGTLTEAFF
abundance: NA; v_gene: TRBV11-2; d_gene: TRBD2; j_gene: TRBJ2-1; CDR3nt: TGTGCCAGCAGCCCAGGACTAGCGGGAGGGAATGAGCAGTTCTTC; CDR3aa: CASSPGLAGGNEQFF
abundance: NA; v_gene: TRBV29-1; d_gene: TRBD1; j_gene: TRBJ1-4; CDR3nt: TGCAGCGTTGGTGGACAGGGGTTAAATGAAAAACTGTTTTTT; CDR3aa: CSVGGQGLNEKLFF
abundance: NA; v_gene: TRBV6-5; d_gene: TRBD2; j_gene: TRBJ2-7; CDR3nt: TGTGCCAGCAGTGGCCGGGGGGACGTCTCCTACGAGCAGTACTTC; CDR3aa: CASSGRGDVSYEQYF
abundance: NA; v_gene: TRBV18; d_gene: TRBD1; j_gene: TRBJ2-3; CDR3nt: TGTGCCAGCTCACCCGTGGGACAGGGAAGCACAGATACGCAGTATTTT; CDR3aa: CASSPVGQGSTDTQYF
abundance: NA; v_gene: TRBV5-1; d_gene: TRBD1; j_gene: TRBJ2-1; CDR3nt: TGCGCCAGCAGCCCCCCCCGACAGGGCTATGAGCAGTTCTTC; CDR3aa: CASSPPRQGYEQFF